The clone carrying this T cell receptor beta chain was seen repeatedly, ten times or more. Its antigen remains unknown. The sample belongs to a study of T cell repertoires in cytomegalovirus infection. Study in general: Public TCR beta signatures indicated both CMV infection and matching HLA type. General observations from the study: HLA-C-restricted, CMV-specific TCR beta clonotypes were dominant ex vivo. Cumulative public TCR beta family frequency identified carriers of CMV plus the relevant HLA.

Germline loops: CDR1 MNHEY, CDR2 SVGAGI. Between the trimmed V and J ends, which lost 2 bases and 13 bases, there was a span of 12 bases. The CDR3 runs 12 residues. From the reads, TCRdb called clonotypes with MiXCR, one entry per CDR3 protein. The table has 310,000 or so distinct CDR3 sequences, around 9.6% seen once. This receptor was obtained from a human donor in good health (CMV status not recorded). Some clones in this sample may be carry-over from other donors' samples. What was sequenced was PBMCs. This sequence joins TRBV6-5 and TRBJ2-1; TRBD1 is a possible D gene (6 bases). The CDR3 loop reads CASSYGRGHQFF. In nucleotides, the CDR3 is TGTGCCAGCAGTTACGGCAGGGGCCACCAGTTCTTC.